The rows below give T cell receptor beta chains drawn from one sample of a study of human thymus T cells. The data were produced by immunoSEQ multiplex PCR, yet TCRdb's version contains in-frame clones alone and is incomplete. The data hold roughly 120,000 clones, with 90% to 95% observed a single time. Sequencing was carried out using thymus tissue. Every receptor here comes from a boy in the first two years of life with a congenital heart defect but otherwise immunologically healthy. Each CDR3 is given with its conserved first and last residue. Each record gives: J gene, V gene, CDR3 protein.

TRBJ2-7 | TRBV5-8 | CASSYNHRALSYEPDEQYF
TRBJ1-5 | TRBV30 | CAGSPTATNQPQHF
TRBJ2-7 | TRBV28 | CASRNGIPYEQYF
TRBJ2-6 | TRBV4-3 | CASSQEGGQFHSGANVLTF
TRBJ2-1 | TRBV5-6 | CASSLVAFPITMNEQFF
TRBJ2-1 | TRBV7-2 | CASSLWERVAVNEQFF
TRBJ2-5 | TRBV7-9 | CASSLGAGGGPHETQYF
TRBJ2-4 | TRBV30 | CAWSGLAKNIQYF
TRBJ1-2 | TRBV7-2 | CASSFVPPPPINYGYTF
TRBJ2-2 | TRBV28 | CASSRQHQNTGELFF
TRBJ2-3 | TRBV4-2 | CASSQEGRPWTDTQYF
TRBJ1-5 | TRBV27 | CASSPETGNNQPQHF
TRBJ1-1 | TRBV7-9 | CASSPNKNTEAFF
TRBJ1-2 | TRBV6-6 | CASSYSWEGGGYGYTF
TRBJ1-6 | TRBV19 | CASSLGQENSPLHF
TRBJ1-6 | TRBV9 | CASSARDNSPLHF
TRBJ1-3 | TRBV7-2 | CASSFVIGTGSGNTIYF
TRBJ1-4 | TRBV28 | CASSFTTGIWREKLFF
TRBJ1-2 | TRBV30 | CAWGVFAEGGEGGYTF
TRBJ2-1 | TRBV19 | CASSSRDSSYNEQFF
TRBJ2-1 | TRBV7-2 | CASSWPPYNEQFF
TRBJ2-1 | TRBV11-3 | CASSLRGADEQFF
TRBJ1-1 | TRBV4-2 | CASSQVDSNTEAFF
TRBJ1-1 | TRBV11-3 | CASSAWTAMNTEAFF
TRBJ2-7 | TRBV27 | CASRFSYEQYF
TRBJ2-5 | TRBV27 | CASSLGVGETQYF
TRBJ1-1 | TRBV4-1 | CASSVQGRRTEAFF
TRBJ2-6 | TRBV4-2 | CASSHFGENVLTF
TRBJ2-7 | TRBV10-2 | CASSESERDSYYEQYF
TRBJ2-3 | TRBV4-3 | CASSQDGTGDTDTQYF
TRBJ1-1 | TRBV6-1 | CASRGLLVDTEAFF
TRBJ2-7 | TRBV7-2 | CASSPDRPREQYF
TRBJ1-2 | TRBV28 | CASSLWAGEGYTF